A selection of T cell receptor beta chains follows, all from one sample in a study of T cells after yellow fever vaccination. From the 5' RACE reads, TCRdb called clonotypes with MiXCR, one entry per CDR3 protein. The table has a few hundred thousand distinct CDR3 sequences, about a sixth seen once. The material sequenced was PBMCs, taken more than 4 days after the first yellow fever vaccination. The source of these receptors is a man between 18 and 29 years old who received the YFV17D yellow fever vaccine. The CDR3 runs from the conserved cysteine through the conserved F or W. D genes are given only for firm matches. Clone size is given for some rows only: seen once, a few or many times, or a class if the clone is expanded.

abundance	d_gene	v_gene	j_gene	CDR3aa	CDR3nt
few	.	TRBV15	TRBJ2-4	CATSRAQQGTVKNIQYF	TGTGCCACCAGCAGAGCCCAACAGGGCACGGTCAAAAACATTCAGTACTTC
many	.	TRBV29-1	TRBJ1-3	CSGGWGTDGNTIYF	TGCAGCGGTGGGTGGGGTACCGATGGAAACACCATATATTTT
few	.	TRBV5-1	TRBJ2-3	CASSPDVRGMDTQYF	TGCGCCAGCAGCCCGGACGTGAGGGGAATGGATACGCAGTATTTT
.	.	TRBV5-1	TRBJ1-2	CASSPAESGYGYTF	TGCGCCAGCAGCCCGGCGGAGTCGGGCTATGGCTACACCTTC
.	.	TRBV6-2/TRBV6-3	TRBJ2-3	CASSGRLDTQYF	TGTGCCAGCAGCGGCCGTCTAGATACGCAGTATTTT
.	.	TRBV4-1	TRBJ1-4	CASSQEQGHEKLFF	TGCGCCAGCAGCCAAGAACAGGGTCACGAAAAACTGTTTTTT
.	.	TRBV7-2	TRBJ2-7	CASSLGAFSYEQYF	TGTGCCAGCAGCTTAGGGGCTTTCTCCTACGAGCAGTACTTC
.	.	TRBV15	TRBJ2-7	CATSIEPGPSYEQYF	TGTGCCACCAGCATAGAACCGGGACCCTCCTACGAGCAGTACTTC
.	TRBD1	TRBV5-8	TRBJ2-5	CASSSPPGTGDQETQYF	TGTGCCAGCAGCTCACCCCCAGGGACAGGAGATCAAGAGACCCAGTACTTC
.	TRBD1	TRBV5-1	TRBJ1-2	CASSTGQADPYTF	TGCGCCAGCAGCACGGGACAGGCGGACCCATATACCTTC
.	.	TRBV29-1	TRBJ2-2	CSVSGTGELFF	TGCAGCGTCTCGGGTACCGGGGAGCTGTTTTTT
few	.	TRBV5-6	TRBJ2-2	CASSFGVGTGELFF	TGTGCCAGCAGCTTTGGGGTCGGAACCGGGGAGCTGTTTTTT
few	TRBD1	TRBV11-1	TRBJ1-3	CASSLQRLQGSYSGNTIYF	TGTGCCAGCAGCCTCCAGCGGTTACAGGGGTCCTACTCTGGAAACACCATATATTTT